Following are 27 T cell receptor beta chains from one sample sequenced in a study of blood T cell repertoires in COVID-19. Repertoires were generated with immunoSEQ multiplex PCR, while TCRdb's copy carries only in-frame clones and drops some. The table records under 350,000 clones, roughly 90% of them present only once. The sample was PBMCs or T cells enriched from blood (not recorded which). Every receptor here comes from a man in his 60s who had recovered from COVID-19.

The V gene is TRBV5-6, the J gene TRBJ1-1, with D hard to call. From germline, CDR1 is SGHDT and CDR2 YYEEEE. CDR3 length: 15 residues. Trimming took off 6 bases at V and 1 base at J, with 16 bases between the two ends. The CDR3: CASTTLWAGNTEAFF. The DNA of the CDR3 is TGTGCCAGCACCACCCTATGGGCAGGGAACACTGAAGCTTTCTTT.

This clone was counted only a few times. This chain links TRBV9 with TRBJ1-2; D may be TRBD1 (5 bases). CDR1 SGDLS and CDR2 YYNGEE come from the germline V gene. With 3 bases removed from V and 5 bases from J, the gap between germline ends came to 11 bases. The CDR3 spans 13 residues. CDR3 region: CASSAGGSYGYTF. CDR3 sequence (DNA): TGTGCCAGCAGCGCGGGGGGGTCATATGGCTACACCTTC.

The gene calls are TRBV11-2 and TRBJ1-1; D ambiguous. The CDR3 has 14 residues. Germline loops: CDR1 SGHAT, CDR2 FQNNGV. V lost 6 bases and J lost 0, with 11 bases in between. CDR3 DNA: TGTGCCAGCAGGGGCTTCGCCATGAACACTGAAGCTTTCTTT. It specifies CASRGFAMNTEAFF.

The rearrangement links TRBV10-1 to TRBJ1-2; D is unresolved. Trimming removed 4 bases at V and 7 bases at J, with 13 bases between. CDR1 is WNHNN and CDR2 is SYGVQD in the germline V gene (reference sequence). This CDR3 has 13 amino acids. The CDR3 loop reads CASSGGGSAGYTF. The CDR3 coding sequence is TGCGCCAGCAGTGGGGGAGGGTCCGCTGGCTACACCTTC.

The genes are TRBV12-5 and TRBJ2-4; TRBD2 matches at 8 bases. V lost 4 bases to trimming and J lost 1 base; unmatched junction nucleotides: 6. Germline CDR1 LGHNT, CDR2 FRNRAP. The CDR3 is made up of 16 amino acids. CDR3 in DNA: TGTGCTAGTGGTTCCCCCTCGGGAGGGGCCAAAAACATTCAGTACTTC. This translates into CASGSPSGGAKNIQYF.

This clone was seen a single time. The rearrangement uses TRBV7-9 and TRBJ1-6; TRBD1 matches 9 bases. J was trimmed by 7 bases and V by 1 base; bases with no gene match: 5. Per germline, CDR1 SEHNR and CDR2 FQNEAQ (reference sequence). This CDR3 is built from 16 residues. The CDR3 is CASSLEWTGENSPLHF. Written as DNA, the CDR3 is TGTGCCAGCAGCTTAGAATGGACAGGGGAAAATTCACCCCTCCACTTT.

The CDR3 nucleotides are TGTGCCAGCAGCCCCGGACAGGGTAATCAGCCCCAGCATTTT. It yields the protein CASSPGQGNQPQHF. The V call is TRBV7-9, the J call TRBJ1-5, with 8 nucleotides matching TRBD1. This CDR3 comprises 14 residues. The J segment lost 4 bases and the V segment lost 5 bases, leaving 4 bases of the junction unmatched. The V gene's germline CDR1 is SEHNR and CDR2 FQNEAQ (reference sequence).

The chain couples TRBV7-2 to TRBJ1-1; D may be TRBD1 (6 bases). The CDR3 is 14 residues long. The V and J ends lost 7 bases and 1 base respectively, with 13 bases between them. CDR1 is SGHTA and CDR2 is FQGNSA in the germline V gene. CDR3 in amino acids: CASTRGGGNTEAFF. In DNA, the CDR3 is TGTGCCAGCACTCGGGGAGGGGGGAACACTGAAGCTTTCTTT.

As to this clone: At one of its ends the junction is not consistent with the germline gene, which may arise from a read error. Other DNA sequences from this sample encode an identical CDR3 as well. The rearrangement joins TRBV4-1 to TRBJ2-1; TRBD2 might be the D (6 bases). The CDR3 spans 15 residues. Germline V gives CDR1 MGHRA, CDR2 YSYEKL. The CDR3 sequence is CASSQEGGAYNEQFF. The CDR3 nucleotides are TGCGCCAGCAGCCAAGAAGGCGGGGCCTATAATGAGCAGTTCTTC.

The chain is built from TRBV28 and TRBJ2-2, with TRBD2 as a possible D gene (6 bases). Trimming removed 3 bases at V and 13 bases at J, with 21 bases between. This CDR3 has 15 amino acids. Germline CDR1 is MDHEN and CDR2 is SYDVKM. CDR3 DNA sequence: TGTGCCAGCAGTTTCGGGGCGGGGACCAAAATGCGGCTGTTTTTT. This sequence encodes CASSFGAGTKMRLFF.

The chain recombines TRBV18 with TRBJ2-1; 12 bases agree with TRBD2. This CDR3 contains 18 residues. The germline CDR1 and CDR2 sequences are KGHSH and LQKENI. Trimming took 3 bases from V and 9 from J; bases not matched to a gene: 15. CDR3 residues: CASSPASGRASGTSEQFF. In DNA form, the CDR3 reads TGTGCCAGCTCACCCGCTAGCGGGAGGGCGTCGGGAACAAGTGAGCAGTTCTTC.

V is TRBV28 and J is TRBJ2-7, with D possibly matching TRBD2 (7 bases). CDR3 length: 13 residues. Germline V lookup: CDR1 MDHEN, CDR2 SYDVKM. V was pared by 5 bases and J by 6 bases, with 14 bases between. Here the CDR3 reads CASSGNREGEQYF. In DNA form, the CDR3 reads TGTGCCAGCAGTGGGAACAGGGAGGGCGAGCAGTACTTC.

The chain uses TRBV7-9 and TRBJ2-7, with 12 bases that match TRBD2. The CDR3 spans 16 residues. J lost 3 bases, V lost 5 bases, and 8 bases had no gene match. The germline V gene has CDR1 SEHNR and CDR2 FQNEAQ (reference sequence). The CDR3 loop reads CASSVGTSGLLYEQYF. In nucleotides, the CDR3 is TGTGCCAGCAGCGTAGGGACTAGCGGGTTACTCTACGAGCAGTACTTC.

V gene TRBV18 combines with J gene TRBJ1-6; TRBD1 matches at 7 bases. With V trimmed by 3 bases and J by 4 bases, 6 bases remained unmatched. This CDR3 region has 16 residues. Germline-derived CDR1 and CDR2 are KGHSH and LQKENI. The CDR3 loop is CASSPLGTAYNSPLHF. In DNA form, the CDR3 reads TGTGCCAGCTCACCTCTCGGGACAGCATATAATTCACCCCTCCACTTT.

The chain carries TRBV19 and TRBJ1-2; maybe TRBD1 (5 bases). CDR3 length: 12 amino acids. Germline V CDR1 and CDR2: LNHDA, SQIVND (reference sequence). Trimming removed 3 bases from V and 6 bases from J, with 8 bases in between. The CDR3 DNA follows: TGTGCCAGTAGTATTCAGGGTGATGGCTACACCTTC. Translating gives CASSIQGDGYTF.

The chain links TRBV2 to TRBJ2-7; TRBD1 matches at 9 bases. Trimming cost V 1 base and J 4 bases; bases outside gene matches: 2. CDR3 length: 14 amino acids. The V gene's germline CDR1 is SNHLY and CDR2 FYNNEI. The DNA for the CDR3 is TGTGCCAGCAGTGAAGGGGGACAGGGATACGAGCAGTACTTC. This translates into CASSEGGQGYEQYF.

The chain carries TRBV6-6 and TRBJ1-2; TRBD1 matches at 7 bases. CDR1 is MNHNY, CDR2 SVGAGI, per germline (reference sequence). This CDR3 region has 16 residues. Trimming took 5 bases from V and 0 from J; bases not matched to a gene: 9. CDR3 sequence reads: CASSHPDRRTNYGYTF. CDR3 sequence (DNA): TGTGCCAGCAGTCACCCGGACAGGAGAACTAACTATGGCTACACCTTC.

The CDR3 nucleotides are TGTGCCAGCAGTGAAAAGACAGGGGTTGTTTGGAATGAGCAGTTCTTC. Translating gives CASSEKTGVVWNEQFF. The chain joins TRBV6-1 to TRBJ2-1; 8 nucleotides line up with TRBD1. The CDR3 spans 16 residues. The V segment lost 2 bases and the J segment 7 bases; nucleotides outside the gene matches: 10. Germline V gene sequence: CDR1 MNHNS, CDR2 SASEGT.

The genes are TRBV9 and TRBJ1-1; possible D gene TRBD1, 6 bases. The V end was cut by 5 bases, the J end by 5 bases, with 31 bases between. CDR1 and CDR2 (germline): SGDLS, YYNGEE. The CDR3 runs to 19 residues. The CDR3 is CASSAPLGAGADGRTEAFF. DNA for the CDR3: TGTGCCAGCAGTGCTCCCTTGGGGGCAGGAGCCGACGGTCGGACTGAAGCTTTCTTT.

V gene TRBV24-1 combines with J gene TRBJ1-5; no clear D gene. The CDR3 is made up of 15 amino acids. Germline CDR1 reads KGHDR; CDR2 reads SFDVKD. Trimming stripped 6 bases from V and 6 bases from J, with 17 bases between. The CDR3 region has the DNA TGTGCCACCAGTTCCCAGGAGAGGGCCCCTCAGCCCCAGCATTTT. It encodes CATSSQERAPQPQHF.

The chain combines TRBV6-5 with TRBJ1-2; 9 nucleotides match TRBD1. Germline V CDR1 and CDR2: MNHEY, SVGAGI. The CDR3 runs to 13 residues. With 6 bases clipped from V and 4 bases from J, the junction kept 3 bases outside the gene matches. CDR3 residues: CASSEDRGYGYTF. The CDR3 region has the DNA TGTGCCAGCAGCGAGGACAGGGGCTATGGCTACACCTTC.

The chain uses TRBV27 and TRBJ2-3; 10 bases are a match to TRBD2. Trimming removed 5 bases from V and 0 bases from J; junction bases left unmatched: 5. Per the germline V gene, CDR1 is MNHEY and CDR2 is SMNVEV (reference sequence). This CDR3 has 16 amino acids. This chain's CDR3 is CASSIGTSVSTDTQYF. CDR3 nucleotides: TGTGCCAGCAGTATTGGGACTAGCGTAAGCACAGATACGCAGTATTTT.

In the case of this clone: One end of the junction fails to match germline, which may point to a read error. Other DNA sequences in the sample encode the same CDR3. The DNA for the CDR3 is TGCGCCAGCAGCTTATCGGGGGGGGGCGGGGAGCTGTTTTTT. Protein: CASSLSGGGGELFF. This chain connects TRBV7-3 to TRBJ2-2; 8 bases are a match to TRBD2. The germline V gene encodes CDR1 SGHTA and CDR2 FQGTGA. This CDR3 spans 14 amino acids.

J is TRBJ1-4 and V is TRBV4-2; no clear D gene. The germline V gene encodes CDR1 LGHNA and CDR2 YNFKEQ. CDR3 length equals 13 residues. Trimming stripped 3 bases from V and 8 bases from J, with 10 bases between. CDR3 loop: CASSQDSREKLFF. In DNA form, the CDR3 reads TGTGCCAGCAGCCAGGATTCCAGGGAAAAACTGTTTTTT.

The V and J genes are TRBV4-3 and TRBJ1-4; maybe TRBD1 (5 bases). Between the trimmed V and J ends, which lost 4 bases and 8 bases, there was a span of 20 bases. Germline V gene lookup returns CDR1 LGHNA and CDR2 YSLEER. The CDR3 is 16 residues long. The CDR3 protein is CASSRQSGAVREKLFF. The CDR3, as DNA: TGCGCCAGCAGCCGCCAGAGCGGGGCTGTACGCGAAAAACTGTTTTTT.

This chain links TRBV12-3 or TRBV12-4 with TRBJ1-5; 7 bases are shared with TRBD1. The length of the CDR3 is 13 residues. With 3 bases clipped from V and 7 bases from J, the junction kept 3 bases outside the gene matches. CDR3 residues: CASSFEGAQPQHF. In DNA form, the CDR3 reads TGTGCCAGCAGTTTTGAGGGGGCACAGCCCCAGCATTTT.

The V and J genes are TRBV7-2 and TRBJ2-1, with TRBD2 matching over 11 bases. The CDR3 extends over 16 amino acids. J lost 6 bases, V lost 0 bases, and 4 bases had no gene match. Germline CDR1 SGHTA, CDR2 FQGNSA. CDR3 sequence: CASSLAQLAGVNEQFF. CDR3 sequence (DNA): TGTGCCAGCAGCTTAGCGCAACTAGCGGGGGTCAATGAGCAGTTCTTC.